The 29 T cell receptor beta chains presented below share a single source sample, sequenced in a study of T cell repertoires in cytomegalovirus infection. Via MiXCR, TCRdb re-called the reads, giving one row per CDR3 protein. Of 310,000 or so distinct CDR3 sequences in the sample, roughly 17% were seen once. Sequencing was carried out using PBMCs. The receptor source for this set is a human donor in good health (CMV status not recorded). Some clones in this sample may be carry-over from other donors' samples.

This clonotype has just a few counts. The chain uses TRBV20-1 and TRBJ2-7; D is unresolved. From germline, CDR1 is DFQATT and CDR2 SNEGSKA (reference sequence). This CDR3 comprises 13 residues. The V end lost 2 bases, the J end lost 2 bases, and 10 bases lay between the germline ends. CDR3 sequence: CSARSRWPYEQYF. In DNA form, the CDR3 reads TGCAGTGCTAGATCCCGATGGCCCTACGAGCAGTACTTC.

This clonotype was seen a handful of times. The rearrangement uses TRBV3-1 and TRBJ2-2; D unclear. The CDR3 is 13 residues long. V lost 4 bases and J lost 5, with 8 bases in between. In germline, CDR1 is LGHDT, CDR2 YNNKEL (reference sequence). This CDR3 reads CASSRTATGELFF. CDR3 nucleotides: TGTGCCAGCAGCCGCACTGCGACCGGGGAGCTGTTTTTT. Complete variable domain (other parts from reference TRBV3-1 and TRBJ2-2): DTAVSQTPKYLVTQMGNDKSIKCEQNLGHDTMYWYKQDSKKFLKIMFSYNNKELIINETVPNRFSPKSPDKAHLNLHINSLELGDSAVYFCASSRTATGELFFGEGSRLTVL.

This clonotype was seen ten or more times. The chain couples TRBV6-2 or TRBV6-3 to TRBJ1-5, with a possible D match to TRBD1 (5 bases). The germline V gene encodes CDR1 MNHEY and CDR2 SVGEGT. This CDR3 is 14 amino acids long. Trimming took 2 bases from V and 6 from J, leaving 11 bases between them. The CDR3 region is CASSYNGAGQPQHF. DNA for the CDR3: TGTGCCAGCAGTTACAATGGGGCAGGTCAGCCCCAGCATTTT.

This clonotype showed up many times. The chain's CDR3 is CASSYSFPGQGSSYEQYF. The DNA for the CDR3 is TGTGCCAGCAGTTACTCCTTCCCCGGACAGGGAAGCTCCTACGAGCAGTACTTC. The chain links TRBV6-2 or TRBV6-3 to TRBJ2-7, with 8 bases that match TRBD1. Germline CDR1 and CDR2: MNHEY and SVGEGT. CDR3 length equals 18 residues. V trimming: 0 bases; J trimming: 0 bases; junction bases outside the gene matches: 10.

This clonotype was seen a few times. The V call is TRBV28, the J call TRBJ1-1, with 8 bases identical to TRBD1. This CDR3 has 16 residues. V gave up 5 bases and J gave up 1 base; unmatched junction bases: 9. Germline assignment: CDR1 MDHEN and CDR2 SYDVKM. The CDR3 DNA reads TGTGCCAGCAGTCCGCTAACAGGGGGACCGAACACTGAAGCTTTCTTT. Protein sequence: CASSPLTGGPNTEAFF.

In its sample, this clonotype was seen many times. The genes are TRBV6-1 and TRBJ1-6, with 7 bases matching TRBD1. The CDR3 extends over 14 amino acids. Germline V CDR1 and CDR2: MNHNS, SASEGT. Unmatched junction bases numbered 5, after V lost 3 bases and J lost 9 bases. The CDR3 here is CASSEGQRLSPLHF. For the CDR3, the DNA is TGTGCCAGCAGTGAGGGACAGCGGCTTTCACCCCTCCACTTT.

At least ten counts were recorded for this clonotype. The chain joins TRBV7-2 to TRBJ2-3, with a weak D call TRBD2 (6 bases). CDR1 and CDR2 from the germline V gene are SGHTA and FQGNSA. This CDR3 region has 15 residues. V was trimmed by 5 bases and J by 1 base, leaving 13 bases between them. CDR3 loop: CASSPDPGGTDTQYF. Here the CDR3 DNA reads TGTGCCAGCAGCCCAGATCCGGGGGGCACAGATACGCAGTATTTT.

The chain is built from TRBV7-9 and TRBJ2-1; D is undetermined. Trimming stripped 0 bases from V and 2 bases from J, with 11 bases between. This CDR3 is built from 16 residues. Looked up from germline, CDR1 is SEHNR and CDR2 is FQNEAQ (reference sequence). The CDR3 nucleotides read TGTGCCAGCAGCTTAGCGCAAGGGATGGCCTACAATGAGCAGTTCTTC. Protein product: CASSLAQGMAYNEQFF.

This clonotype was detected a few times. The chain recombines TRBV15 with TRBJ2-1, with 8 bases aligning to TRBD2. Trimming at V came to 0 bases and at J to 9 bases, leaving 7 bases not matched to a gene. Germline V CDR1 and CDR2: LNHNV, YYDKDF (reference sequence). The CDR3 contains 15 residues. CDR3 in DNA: TGTGCCACCAGCAGAGAGGGGACTAGAGGAGGTGAGCAGTTCTTC. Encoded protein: CATSREGTRGGEQFF.

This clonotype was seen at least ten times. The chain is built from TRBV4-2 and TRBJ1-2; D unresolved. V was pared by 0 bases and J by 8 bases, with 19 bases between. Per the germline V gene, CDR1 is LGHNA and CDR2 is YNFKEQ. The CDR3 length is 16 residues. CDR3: CASSQDHLGGTFGYTF. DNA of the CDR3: TGTGCCAGCAGCCAAGATCATCTAGGAGGCACCTTCGGCTACACCTTC.

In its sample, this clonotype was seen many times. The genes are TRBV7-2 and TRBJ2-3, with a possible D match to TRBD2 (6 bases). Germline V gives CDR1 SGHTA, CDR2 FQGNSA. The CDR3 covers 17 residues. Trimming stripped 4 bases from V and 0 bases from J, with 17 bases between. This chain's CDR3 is CASSSNGLAGSTDTQYF. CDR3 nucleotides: TGTGCCAGCAGCTCAAATGGCTTGGCGGGGAGCACAGATACGCAGTATTTT.

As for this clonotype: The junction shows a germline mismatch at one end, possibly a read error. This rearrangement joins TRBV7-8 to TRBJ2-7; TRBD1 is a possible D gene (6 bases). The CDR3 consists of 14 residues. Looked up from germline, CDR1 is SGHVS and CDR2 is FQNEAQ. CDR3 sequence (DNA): TGTGTCAGCAGCAAGCTACAGGGCGCCTACGAGCAGTACTTC. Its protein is CVSSKLQGAYEQYF. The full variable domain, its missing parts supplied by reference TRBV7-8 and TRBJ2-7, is GAGVSQSPRYKVAKRGQDVALRCDPISGHVSLFWYQQALGQGPEFLTYFQNEAQLDKSGLPSDRFFAERPEGSVSTLKIQRTQQEDSAVYLCVSSKLQGAYEQYFGPGTRLTVT.

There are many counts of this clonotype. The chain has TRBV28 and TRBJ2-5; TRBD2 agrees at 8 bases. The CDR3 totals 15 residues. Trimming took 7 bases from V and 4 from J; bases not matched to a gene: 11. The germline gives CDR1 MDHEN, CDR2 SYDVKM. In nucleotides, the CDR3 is TGTGCCAGCACCCCGGCCGGGGGGGCAGGAGAGACCCAGTACTTC. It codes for CASTPAGGAGETQYF.

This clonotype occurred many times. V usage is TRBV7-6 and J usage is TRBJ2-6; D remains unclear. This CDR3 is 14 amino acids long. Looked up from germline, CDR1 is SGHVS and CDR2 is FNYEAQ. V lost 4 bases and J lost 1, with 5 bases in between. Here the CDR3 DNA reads TGTGCCAGCAGCTCTACGTCTGGGGCCAACGTCCTGACTTTC. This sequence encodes CASSSTSGANVLTF. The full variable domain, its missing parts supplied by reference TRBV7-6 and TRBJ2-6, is GAGVSQSPRYKVTKRGQDVALRCDPISGHVSLYWYRQALGQGPEFLTYFNYEAQQDKSGLPNDRFSAERPEGSISTLTIQRTEQRDSAMYRCASSSTSGANVLTFGAGSRLTVL.

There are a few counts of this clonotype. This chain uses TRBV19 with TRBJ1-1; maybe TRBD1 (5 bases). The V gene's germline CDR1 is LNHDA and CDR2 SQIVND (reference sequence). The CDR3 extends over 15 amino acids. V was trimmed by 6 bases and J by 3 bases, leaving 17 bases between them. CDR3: CASRPGDLGDTEAFF. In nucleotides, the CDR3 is TGTGCCAGTAGACCCGGGGACCTAGGGGACACTGAAGCTTTCTTT.

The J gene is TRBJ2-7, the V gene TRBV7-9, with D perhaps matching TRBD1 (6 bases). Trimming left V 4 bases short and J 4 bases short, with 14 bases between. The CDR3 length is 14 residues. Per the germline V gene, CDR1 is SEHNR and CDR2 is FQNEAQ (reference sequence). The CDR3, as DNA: TGTGCCAGCAGCTCGACAGGCCCCGGGTACGAGCAGTACTTC. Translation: CASSSTGPGYEQYF. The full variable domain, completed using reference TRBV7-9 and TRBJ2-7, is DTGVSQNPRHKITKRGQNVTFRCDPISEHNRLYWYRQTLGQGPEFLTYFQNEAQLEKSRLLSDRFSAERPKGSFSTLEIQRTEQGDSAMYLCASSSTGPGYEQYFGPGTRLTVT.

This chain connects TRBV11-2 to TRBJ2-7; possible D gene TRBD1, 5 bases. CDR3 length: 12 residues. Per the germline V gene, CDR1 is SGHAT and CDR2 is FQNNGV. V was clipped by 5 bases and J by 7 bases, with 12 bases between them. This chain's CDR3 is CASSHRQREQYF. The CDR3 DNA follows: TGTGCCAGCAGCCATAGACAGAGAGAGCAGTACTTC. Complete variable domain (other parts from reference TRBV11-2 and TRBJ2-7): EAGVAQSPRYKIIEKRQSVAFWCNPISGHATLYWYQQILGQGPKLLIQFQNNGVVDDSQLPKDRFSAERLKGVDSTLKIQPAKLEDSAVYLCASSHRQREQYFGPGTRLTVT.

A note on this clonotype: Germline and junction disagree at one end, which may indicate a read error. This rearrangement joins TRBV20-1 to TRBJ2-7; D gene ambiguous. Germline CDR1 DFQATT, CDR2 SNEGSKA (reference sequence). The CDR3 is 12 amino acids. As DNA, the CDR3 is TGCAGCGCTAGAGGTCGAGTCTACGAGCAGTACTTC. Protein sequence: CSARGRVYEQYF.

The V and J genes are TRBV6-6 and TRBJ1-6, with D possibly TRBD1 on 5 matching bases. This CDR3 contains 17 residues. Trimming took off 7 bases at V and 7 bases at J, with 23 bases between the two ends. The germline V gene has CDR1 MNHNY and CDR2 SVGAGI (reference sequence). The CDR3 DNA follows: TGTGCCAGCATTCAAGGGGCTTCGGGGACTCACAATTCACCCCTCCACTTT. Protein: CASIQGASGTHNSPLHF.

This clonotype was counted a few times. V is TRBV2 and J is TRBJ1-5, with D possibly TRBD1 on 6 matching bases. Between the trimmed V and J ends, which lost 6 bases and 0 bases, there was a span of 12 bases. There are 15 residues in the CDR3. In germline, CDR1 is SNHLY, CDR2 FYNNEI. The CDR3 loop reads CASSAGQYSNQPQHF. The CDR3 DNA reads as TGTGCCAGCAGCGCCGGACAGTATAGCAATCAGCCCCAGCATTTT.

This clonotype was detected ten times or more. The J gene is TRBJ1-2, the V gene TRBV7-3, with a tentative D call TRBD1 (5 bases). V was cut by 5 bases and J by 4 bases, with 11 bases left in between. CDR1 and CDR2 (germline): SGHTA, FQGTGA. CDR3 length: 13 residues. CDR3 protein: CASSPDRGYGYTF. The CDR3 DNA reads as TGTGCCAGCAGCCCAGACAGAGGCTATGGCTACACCTTC.

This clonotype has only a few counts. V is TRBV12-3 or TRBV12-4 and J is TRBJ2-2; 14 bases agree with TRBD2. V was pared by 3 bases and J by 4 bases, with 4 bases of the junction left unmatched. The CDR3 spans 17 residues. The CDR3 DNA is TGTGCCAGCAGTTTTGGGACTAGCGGGGGTGTCACCGGGGAGCTGTTTTTT. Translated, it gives CASSFGTSGGVTGELFF.

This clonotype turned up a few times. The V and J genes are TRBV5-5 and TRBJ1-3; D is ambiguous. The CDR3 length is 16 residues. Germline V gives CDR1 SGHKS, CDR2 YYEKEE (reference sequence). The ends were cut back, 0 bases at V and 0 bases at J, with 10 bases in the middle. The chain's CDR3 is CASSLGSRVSGNTIYF. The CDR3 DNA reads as TGTGCCAGCAGCTTGGGGTCGAGAGTCTCTGGAAACACCATATATTTT. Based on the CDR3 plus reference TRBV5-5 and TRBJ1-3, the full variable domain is DAGVTQSPTHLIKTRGQQVTLRCSPISGHKSVSWYQQVLGQGPQFIFQYYEKEERGRGNFPDRFSARQFPNYSSELNVNALLLGDSALYLCASSLGSRVSGNTIYFGEGSWLTVV.

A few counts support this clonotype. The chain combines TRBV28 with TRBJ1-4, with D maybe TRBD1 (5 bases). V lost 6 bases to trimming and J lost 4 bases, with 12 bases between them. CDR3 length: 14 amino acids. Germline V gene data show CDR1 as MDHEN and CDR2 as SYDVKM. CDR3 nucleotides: TGTGCCAGCAGGGCGGGACGGATTAATGAAAAACTGTTTTTT. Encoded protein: CASRAGRINEKLFF.

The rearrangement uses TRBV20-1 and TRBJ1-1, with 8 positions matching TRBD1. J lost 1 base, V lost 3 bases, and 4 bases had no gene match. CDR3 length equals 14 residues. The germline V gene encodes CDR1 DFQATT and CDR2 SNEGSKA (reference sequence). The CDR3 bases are TGCAGTGCTAGGGCAGGGGGCGGGAACACTGAAGCTTTCTTT. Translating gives CSARAGGGNTEAFF.

CDR3 loop: CASGRGDNTEAFF. The CDR3 DNA reads as TGTGCCAGCGGTAGAGGCGATAACACTGAAGCTTTCTTT. The chain employs TRBV28 and TRBJ1-1; the D is unclear. Germline loops: CDR1 MDHEN, CDR2 SYDVKM. With 8 bases removed from V and 2 bases from J, the gap between germline ends came to 12 bases. This CDR3 has 13 residues.

The CDR3 region has the DNA TGTGCCAGCTCCCTGGGTCTTCACAATGAGCAGTTCTTC. Translated: CASSLGLHNEQFF. The V call is TRBV18, the J call TRBJ2-1, with no clear D. Germline loops: CDR1 KGHSH, CDR2 LQKENI. The ends were cut back, 6 bases at V and 5 bases at J, with 11 bases in the middle. The CDR3 loop spans 13 amino acids.

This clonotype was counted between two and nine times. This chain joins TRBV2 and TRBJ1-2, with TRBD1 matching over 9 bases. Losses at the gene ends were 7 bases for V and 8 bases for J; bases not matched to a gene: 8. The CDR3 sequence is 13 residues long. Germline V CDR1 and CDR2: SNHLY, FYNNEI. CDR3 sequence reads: CASIRDRDLGYTF. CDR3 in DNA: TGTGCCAGCATCCGGGACAGGGACCTCGGCTACACCTTC.

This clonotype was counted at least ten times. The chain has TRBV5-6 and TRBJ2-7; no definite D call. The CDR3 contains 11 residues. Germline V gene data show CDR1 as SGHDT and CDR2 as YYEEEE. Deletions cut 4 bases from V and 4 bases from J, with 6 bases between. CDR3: CASSEKYEQYF. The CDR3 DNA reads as TGTGCCAGCAGCGAAAAATACGAGCAGTACTTC.